This TCR beta chain is from a study of cytomegalovirus exposure and HLA in healthy donors. Whole-study results and caveats: Rare TCR sequences dominated, though some public TCRs recurred in many donors.

Germline V gives CDR1 MNHEY, CDR2 SVGAGI. Trimming cost V 2 bases and J 5 bases, with 4 bases left between them. This CDR3 spans 11 amino acids. Regarding this clone: Its antigen is currently unknown. The same CDR3 is also encoded by other DNA sequences in this sample.

The study ran its PCR with 60 Vbeta and 13 Jbeta primers. The method was immunoSEQ multiplex PCR; TCRdb's version includes in-frame clones alone and lacks a portion of them. Of about 180,000 clones detected, around three quarters appear once; the ten largest clones hold 2% to 3%. The clonotype was recovered from a woman in her thirties in good health and CMV-seropositive. V usage is TRBV6-5 and J usage is TRBJ2-7, with D hard to call. Sequences were obtained from PBMCs. CDR3 amino acids: CASSYLHEQYF. Written as DNA, the CDR3 is TGTGCCAGCAGTTACCTCCACGAGCAGTACTTC.